Below, 14 T cell receptor beta chains from the same sample are listed, as sequenced in a study of T cell responses to AZD1222 COVID-19 vaccine. The table came from immunoSEQ multiplex PCR; TCRdb's copy has only in-frame clones and leaves some out. The repertoire holds 45,000 to 70,000 clones, with more than 75% as singletons. This sample comprised peripheral blood, obtained on day 0 of AZD1222 vaccination. The receptors originated from an adult in good health.

The chain couples TRBV9 to TRBJ2-7; D uncertain. CDR1 and CDR2 from the germline V gene are SGDLS and YYNGEE. The length of the CDR3 is 13 residues. V was clipped by 1 base and J by 3 bases, with 8 bases between them. The CDR3 nucleotides read TGTGCCAGCAGCGTAACCCTCGACTACGAGCAGTACTTC. This encodes CASSVTLDYEQYF.

By frequency in the sample, this clone is medium-sized. The rearrangement uses TRBV28 and TRBJ2-7; D gene uncertain. Per the germline V gene, CDR1 is MDHEN and CDR2 is SYDVKM. V was shortened by 5 bases and J by 4 bases, with 21 bases between the two germline ends. This CDR3 has 16 residues. The CDR3 region is CASSLQLGLPSYEQYF. CDR3 coding DNA: TGTGCCAGCAGTCTACAACTGGGCCTACCAAGTTACGAGCAGTACTTC.

This clone occurred once. At one boundary the junction diverges from the germline segment, which might be a read error. The V gene is TRBV5-8, the J gene TRBJ2-7; a possible D gene is TRBD2 (6 bases). Looked up from germline, CDR1 is SGHTS and CDR2 is YDEGEE. This CDR3 is 13 amino acids long. The chain's CDR3 is CASRLGGAYEQYF. The DNA of the CDR3 is TGTGCCAGCAGATTGGGGGGAGCCTACGAGCAGTACTTC.

For this clone: At the DNA level, this CDR3 is encoded by other sequences in the same sample as well. J is TRBJ2-7 and V is TRBV7-2, with D possibly TRBD2 on 5 matching bases. Trimming took 5 bases from V and 4 from J, leaving 9 bases between them. The CDR3 length is 12 residues. The V gene's germline CDR1 is SGHTA and CDR2 FQGNSA. The CDR3 DNA is TGTGCCAGCAGCCCCTCGGGGTACGAGCAGTACTTC. It encodes CASSPSGYEQYF.

The DNA of the CDR3 is TGTGCCATCAGCCCGGACAGGGGGGTCTACGAGCAGTACTTC. Translation gives CAISPDRGVYEQYF. The chain has TRBV10-3 and TRBJ2-7; the match to TRBD1 covers 10 bases. Germline values: CDR1 ENHRY, CDR2 SYGVKD. The CDR3 totals 14 residues. Losses at the gene ends were 6 bases for V and 3 bases for J; bases not matched to a gene: 5.

CDR3 in amino acids: CASTLDSNTEAFF. The CDR3 DNA sequence: TGTGCCAGCACTTTAGACAGTAACACTGAAGCTTTCTTT. The J gene is TRBJ1-1, the V gene TRBV6-5; weak D call: TRBD1 (5 bases). Per germline, CDR1 MNHEY and CDR2 SVGAGI. Trimming pared 7 bases from V and 2 bases from J, leaving 11 bases between. This CDR3 contains 13 residues.

The CDR3 sequence is CAWSLSRSPLHF. The CDR3, as DNA: TGTGCCTGGAGTCTCTCGCGCTCACCCCTCCACTTT. V and J are TRBV30 and TRBJ1-6; the D is unclear. The CDR3 spans 12 residues. Germline assignment: CDR1 GTSNPN and CDR2 SVGIG (reference sequence). Trimming took off 2 bases at V and 10 bases at J, with 9 bases between the two ends.

The chain carries TRBV13 and TRBJ2-5; tentatively, D is TRBD2 (6 bases). Germline V gene data show CDR1 as PRHDT and CDR2 as FYEKMQ (reference sequence). V lost 2 bases to trimming and J lost 5 bases, with 18 bases between them. This CDR3 is built from 16 residues. The CDR3 region is CASSLSRGGIIETQYF. CDR3 DNA: TGTGCCAGCAGCTTATCCCGGGGCGGGATTATCGAGACCCAGTACTTC.

This rearrangement joins TRBV6-4 to TRBJ2-1, with TRBD2 matching 9 bases. The V segment lost 3 bases and the J segment 4 bases; nucleotides outside the gene matches: 4. The CDR3 has 15 amino acids. In germline, CDR1 is MRHNA, CDR2 SNTAGT. CDR3 in DNA: TGTGCCAGCAGTGAGTCTAGCGGGGTATACAATGAGCAGTTCTTC. Residues: CASSESSGVYNEQFF.

This sequence joins TRBV5-1 and TRBJ2-1, with 11 bases that match TRBD1. This CDR3 contains 14 residues. The germline CDR1 and CDR2 sequences are SGHRS and YFSETQ. Trimming took 1 base from V and 8 from J; bases not matched to a gene: 2. The CDR3 DNA reads as TGCGCCAGCAGCTTGCGGGACAGGGGGGATGAGCAGTTCTTC. This sequence encodes CASSLRDRGDEQFF.

The CDR3 here is CAISGDSMGNEQFF. The CDR3 nucleotides read TGTGCCATCAGTGGAGACTCAATGGGGAATGAGCAGTTCTTC. The V and J genes are TRBV10-3 and TRBJ2-1; no clear D gene. CDR3 length: 14 residues. Trimming pared 4 bases from V and 7 bases from J, leaving 14 bases between. CDR1 ENHRY and CDR2 SYGVKD come from the germline V gene.

The chain employs TRBV5-1 and TRBJ2-2, with D perhaps matching TRBD2 (6 bases). CDR1 and CDR2 (germline): SGHRS, YFSETQ. This CDR3 contains 15 residues. The V and J ends lost 1 base and 7 bases respectively, with 14 bases between them. CDR3 residues: CASSLNAWGGGELFF. The CDR3 DNA is TGCGCCAGCAGCTTGAATGCGTGGGGAGGCGGGGAGCTGTTTTTT.

The V and J genes are TRBV7-9 and TRBJ2-7, with 7 bases lining up with TRBD1. V was pared by 5 bases and J by 3 bases, with 10 bases of the junction left unmatched. Looked up from germline, CDR1 is SEHNR and CDR2 is FQNEAQ (reference sequence). This CDR3 has 15 residues. CDR3 loop: CASSERDSNNYEQYF. Written as DNA, the CDR3 is TGTGCCAGCAGCGAACGGGACAGTAACAACTACGAGCAGTACTTC.

This clone was recorded a few times. The gene calls are TRBV20-1 and TRBJ2-3, with no clear D. Deletions cut 4 bases from V and 0 bases from J, with 8 bases between. This CDR3 is built from 13 residues. In germline, CDR1 is DFQATT, CDR2 SNEGSKA (reference sequence). The CDR3 DNA follows: TGCAGTGCTACTGAAACGAGCACAGATACGCAGTATTTT. Its protein product is CSATETSTDTQYF.